The clone carrying this TCR beta chain was seen a handful of times. Those enrolled, adults aged about 18 to 89 years, came from 24 US areas. Clinical history as reported by participants underpinned cohort assignment. This entry belongs to a study of blood T cell repertoires in COVID-19. Study at large: Donors in the United States, Italy and Spain gave samples during acute or convalescent COVID-19. T cells, B-cell-depleted T cells, or PBMCs provided the cDNA or gDNA that served as material.

Data came from immunoSEQ multiplex PCR; TCRdb stores just in-frame clones and leaves some out. This sample has around 230,000 clones, with 87% found just once. Germline CDR1 MNHNS, CDR2 SASEGT. V gave up 2 bases and J gave up 6 bases, with 11 bases separating them. The CDR3 runs 13 residues. Sample: PBMCs or T cells enriched from blood (not recorded which). The source is a man aged 18 to 29 with acute COVID-19. The chain employs TRBV6-1 and TRBJ2-7; no reliable D call. The CDR3 bases are TGTGCCAGCAGTGAATCACTAAGAGGCGAGCAGTACTTC. The encoded protein is CASSESLRGEQYF.